This section outlines one T cell receptor beta chain sequence together with its context. These data come from a study of T cell changes during pregnancy in multiple sclerosis. Sequencing used immunoSEQ multiplex PCR; TCRdb keeps in-frame clones, though not all of them. The sample contains 70,000 to 90,000 clones, about 90% of which appear only once. Germline V gives CDR1 MDHEN, CDR2 SYDVKM. The CDR3 is made up of 15 amino acids. V lost 4 bases and J 1 base, leaving 10 bases between the germline ends. The chain combines TRBV28 with TRBJ2-2; D ambiguous. The origin of this receptor is a female donor in good health, serving as a control in a pregnancy study. Some clones in this sample may be carry-over from other donors' samples. The specimen was PBMCs, collected in the first trimester of pregnancy. CDR3 coding DNA: TGTGCCAGCAGTTATGGTACTGAGAACACCGGGGAGCTGTTTTTT. This sequence encodes CASSYGTENTGELFF.